The next 2 T cell receptor beta chains were all read from a single sample in a study of blood T cell repertoires in COVID-19. Produced via immunoSEQ multiplex PCR; TCRdb's table is partial and in-frame only. The sample shows under 200,000 clones, 86% of them seen only once. The sequencing input was peripheral blood. Receptor source: a man between 45 and 60 years old with active or convalescent COVID-19.

The sample holds one count of this clone. The J gene is TRBJ1-1, the V gene TRBV3-1 (or the pseudogene TRBV3-2); D uncertain. This CDR3 region has 16 residues. Between the trimmed V and J ends, which lost 4 bases and 3 bases, there was a span of 18 bases. Germline V gene sequence: CDR1 LGHDT, CDR2 YNNKEL (reference sequence). The CDR3 coding sequence is TGTGCCAGCAGCCTATTTGCATGGGGAGAGGACACTGAAGCTTTCTTT. Translated, it gives CASSLFAWGEDTEAFF.

The chain employs TRBV7-8 and TRBJ1-3; D is uncertain. Trimming cost V 1 base and J 4 bases, with 11 bases left between them. CDR1 and CDR2 from the germline V gene are SGHVS and FQNEAQ. CDR3 length: 15 amino acids. The CDR3 loop is CASSLGRIAGNTIYF. The CDR3 DNA follows: TGTGCCAGCAGCTTAGGGAGAATCGCCGGAAACACCATATATTTT. Supplemented by reference TRBV7-8 and TRBJ1-3, the full variable domain reads GAGVSQSPRYKVAKRGQDVALRCDPISGHVSLFWYQQALGQGPEFLTYFQNEAQLDKSGLPSDRFFAERPEGSVSTLKIQRTQQEDSAVYLCASSLGRIAGNTIYFGEGSWLTVV.